Below, 32 T cell receptor beta chains from the same sample are listed, as sequenced in a study of Ad26.COV2.S vaccination and SARS-CoV-2 variants. Treatment: about 20 received Ad26.COV2.S at low or high dose, single or two shots; about five received placebo; per-sample allocation not given. All samples were drawn on day 63, counting from the first vaccine or placebo injection. Assay: immunoSEQ multiplex PCR; the TCRdb copy retains only in-frame clones and omits some. The sample shows 510,000 or so clones, approximately 90% of them seen only once. The material sequenced was peripheral blood, taken in a trial of Ad26.COV2.S vaccine versus placebo. The receptors stem from a person aged 18 to 65 who received the Ad26.COV2.S COVID-19 vaccine or a placebo.

The V call is TRBV28, the J call TRBJ1-5; perhaps TRBD1 as D (6 bases). In germline, CDR1 is MDHEN, CDR2 SYDVKM. V lost 7 bases, J lost 7 bases, and 20 bases lay in between. The CDR3 runs to 15 residues. The CDR3 nucleotides read TGTGCCAGCACCAAAGGGGGGGCGCGTGGCCAGCCCCAGCATTTT. Translation gives CASTKGGARGQPQHF.

This chain uses TRBV6-2 or TRBV6-3 with TRBJ2-3; 10 bases match TRBD2. Unmatched junction bases numbered 6, after V lost 6 bases and J lost 0 bases. CDR1 is MNHEY and CDR2 is SVGEGT in the germline V gene. The CDR3 has 16 residues. The CDR3 spells CASRPMTSGSTDTQYF. The CDR3 region has the DNA TGTGCCAGCAGGCCTATGACTAGCGGGAGCACAGATACGCAGTATTTT.

This chain connects TRBV6-5 to TRBJ1-5; 8 nucleotides match TRBD1. The CDR3 extends over 15 amino acids. Looked up from germline, CDR1 is MNHEY and CDR2 is SVGAGI. V dropped 6 bases and J dropped 0; count of bases not matched to a gene: 4. The CDR3 spells CASRRTGNSNQPQHF. The CDR3, as DNA: TGTGCCAGCAGACGGACAGGGAATAGCAATCAGCCCCAGCATTTT.

The chain carries TRBV28 and TRBJ2-1; D might be TRBD2 (5 bases). V shed 6 bases and J shed 6 bases, with 18 bases lying between them. Germline CDR1 MDHEN, CDR2 SYDVKM. The CDR3 loop spans 15 amino acids. CDR3 amino acids: CASRPRGLRANEQFF. The CDR3, as DNA: TGTGCCAGCAGGCCCCGAGGTTTGAGGGCCAATGAGCAGTTCTTC. Filled out from reference TRBV28 and TRBJ2-1, the complete variable domain reads DVKVTQSSRYLVKRTGEKVFLECVQDMDHENMFWYRQDPGLGLRLIYFSYDVKMKEKGDIPEGYSVSREKKERFSLILESASTNQTSMYLCASRPRGLRANEQFFGPGTRLTVL.

The sample holds one count of this clone. The chain combines TRBV5-5 with TRBJ2-7; no firm D call. Trimming took off 1 base at V and 4 bases at J, with 15 bases between the two ends. Germline V CDR1 and CDR2: SGHKS, YYEKEE (reference sequence). The CDR3 consists of 15 residues. The CDR3 loop is CASSLLPVGPYEQYF. The CDR3 DNA reads as TGTGCCAGCAGCTTGTTGCCGGTTGGGCCTTACGAGCAGTACTTC.

Regarding this clone: The germline gene is not matched at one end of the junction; a read error may be the cause. Within the sample, other DNA sequences also encode this same CDR3. The gene calls are TRBV5-4 and TRBJ2-3; the match to TRBD2 covers 12 bases. Looked up from germline, CDR1 is SGHNT and CDR2 is YYREEE (reference sequence). The CDR3 has 14 residues. This chain's CDR3 is CASSLGLAGDTQYF. The CDR3 DNA sequence: TGTGCCAGCAGTTTGGGACTAGCGGGAGATACGCAGTATTTT.

The DNA of the CDR3 is TGCGCCAGCAGCAAAGGAGTCCCTATGAACACTGAAGCTTTCTTT. Amino acid sequence: CASSKGVPMNTEAFF. The V call is TRBV4-3, the J call TRBJ1-1; D gene uncertain. Trimming shortened V by 5 bases and J by 0 bases, and 13 bases separated the two germline ends. CDR3 length: 15 amino acids. The V gene's germline CDR1 is LGHNA and CDR2 YSLEER.

This chain connects TRBV5-4 to TRBJ2-2; TRBD2 is a possible D gene (6 bases). The CDR3 sequence is 14 residues long. The germline V and J ends were trimmed by 4 bases and 4 bases, with 11 bases remaining between them. The germline CDR1 and CDR2 sequences are SGHNT and YYREEE (reference sequence). The CDR3 DNA is TGTGCCAGCAGCCCGGACGGGGGCACCGGGGAGCTGTTTTTT. Translating it yields CASSPDGGTGELFF.

The V and J genes are TRBV19 and TRBJ2-7; 7 bases align to TRBD1. The CDR3 runs to 15 residues. CDR1 and CDR2 from the germline V gene are LNHDA and SQIVND (reference sequence). J was trimmed by 7 bases and V by 4 bases; bases with no gene match: 13. The CDR3 spells CASSTLSTGPVEQYF. For the CDR3, the DNA is TGTGCCAGTAGTACGCTATCGACAGGGCCGGTGGAGCAGTACTTC.

The chain uses TRBV18 and TRBJ2-5; unclear D gene. The CDR3 is 12 residues long. V dropped 6 bases and J dropped 4 bases, with 9 bases sitting between them. CDR1 KGHSH and CDR2 LQKENI come from the germline V gene. CDR3 sequence reads: CASSRYSETQYF. CDR3 DNA: TGTGCCAGCTCTCGTTATTCAGAGACCCAGTACTTC.

V gene TRBV18 combines with J gene TRBJ2-1, with D unclear. Germline CDR1 KGHSH, CDR2 LQKENI. Trimming cost V 0 bases and J 5 bases, with 5 bases left between them. This CDR3 has 13 amino acids. CDR3 protein: CASSPPSHNEQFF. DNA of the CDR3: TGTGCCAGCTCACCACCGTCCCACAATGAGCAGTTCTTC.

This rearrangement joins TRBV2 to TRBJ2-7; 9 bases map to TRBD1. CDR3 length: 15 amino acids. V gave up 7 bases and J gave up 4 bases; unmatched junction bases: 11. The germline gives CDR1 SNHLY, CDR2 FYNNEI. The CDR3 nucleotides are TGTGCCAGCACGGTGGCGACAGGGGGTTTTTACGAGCAGTACTTC. It is translated as CASTVATGGFYEQYF.

V and J are TRBV5-5 and TRBJ1-3, with no clear D. The V end lost 1 base, the J end lost 1 base, and 6 bases lay between the germline ends. The length of the CDR3 is 14 residues. Germline CDR1 is SGHKS and CDR2 is YYEKEE (reference sequence). This chain's CDR3 is CASSLWVSGNTIYF. CDR3 nucleotide sequence: TGTGCCAGCAGCTTGTGGGTTTCTGGAAACACCATATATTTT. The complete variable domain, with remaining parts taken from reference TRBV5-5 and TRBJ1-3, reads DAGVTQSPTHLIKTRGQQVTLRCSPISGHKSVSWYQQVLGQGPQFIFQYYEKEERGRGNFPDRFSARQFPNYSSELNVNALLLGDSALYLCASSLWVSGNTIYFGEGSWLTVV.

This clone came up once. For the CDR3, the DNA is TGTGCCAGCAGTTCCTCAGGAGCCTCGTTTGGGCCCCAGCATTTT. Translated, it gives CASSSSGASFGPQHF. The rearrangement links TRBV27 to TRBJ1-5; D gene unclear. CDR3 size: 15 residues. V lost 4 bases, J lost 9 bases, and 19 bases lay in between. Germline values: CDR1 MNHEY, CDR2 SMNVEV (reference sequence).

The chain couples TRBV3-1 (or the pseudogene TRBV3-2) to TRBJ2-1; TRBD2 is a possible D gene (6 bases). Germline CDR1 LGHDT, CDR2 YNNKEL (reference sequence). The V and J ends lost 3 bases and 7 bases respectively, with 10 bases between them. The CDR3 contains 13 residues. The CDR3 sequence: CASSQDYKNEQFF. The CDR3 coding sequence is TGTGCCAGCAGCCAGGACTATAAGAATGAGCAGTTCTTC.

The chain joins TRBV29-1 to TRBJ2-3; 11 bases agree with TRBD2. Germline lookup yields CDR1 SQVTM and CDR2 ANQGSEA. V dropped 1 base and J dropped 4; count of bases not matched to a gene: 7. The CDR3 runs to 16 residues. CDR3 DNA sequence: TGCAGCGTTGAAGGCGGAACTAGCGGGAGTGCAGATACGCAGTATTTT. This gives the protein CSVEGGTSGSADTQYF.

The rearrangement joins TRBV28 to TRBJ2-7; D not resolved. There are 13 residues in the CDR3. V was pared by 6 bases and J by 5 bases, with 14 bases between. The germline CDR1 and CDR2 sequences are MDHEN and SYDVKM. The CDR3 DNA reads as TGTGCCAGCAGGATTTCCGTTGGGCACGAGCAGTACTTC. This gives the protein CASRISVGHEQYF. Full variable domain (remainder filled in from reference TRBV28 and TRBJ2-7): DVKVTQSSRYLVKRTGEKVFLECVQDMDHENMFWYRQDPGLGLRLIYFSYDVKMKEKGDIPEGYSVSREKKERFSLILESASTNQTSMYLCASRISVGHEQYFGPGTRLTVT.

The V gene is TRBV7-8, the J gene TRBJ2-2; a possible D gene is TRBD1 (6 bases). This CDR3 spans 16 amino acids. V was pared by 5 bases and J by 1 base, with 14 bases between. CDR1 is SGHVS and CDR2 is FQNEAQ in the germline V gene. The CDR3 reads CASSPSGVWNTGELFF. The CDR3 DNA sequence: TGTGCCAGCAGCCCCTCAGGGGTCTGGAACACCGGGGAGCTGTTTTTT.

J is TRBJ2-7 and V is TRBV4-1; unclear D gene. The CDR3 runs 14 residues. The ends were cut back, 1 base at V and 0 bases at J, with 7 bases in the middle. Germline V lookup: CDR1 MGHRA, CDR2 YSYEKL. Written as DNA, the CDR3 is TGCGCCAGCAGCCAAGTGCTCGCCTCCTACGAGCAGTACTTC. The encoded protein is CASSQVLASYEQYF.

Notes on this clone: Other DNA sequences of this sample code for an identical CDR3. The rearrangement uses TRBV20-1 and TRBJ2-3; no firm D call. V shed 4 bases and J shed 0 bases, with 2 bases lying between them. CDR3 size: 11 residues. Germline CDR1 is DFQATT and CDR2 is SNEGSKA (reference sequence). The CDR3 is CSATSTDTQYF. In DNA, the CDR3 is TGCAGTGCTACCAGCACAGATACGCAGTATTTT.

The chain combines TRBV7-9 with TRBJ2-1, with 13 bases that match TRBD2. The CDR3 runs to 14 residues. Germline values: CDR1 SEHNR, CDR2 FQNEAQ (reference sequence). V dropped 7 bases and J dropped 10; count of bases not matched to a gene: 7. CDR3 sequence (DNA): TGTGCCAGCACGGGACTAGCGGGGATTAGCGAGCAGTTCTTC. It yields the protein CASTGLAGISEQFF.

This sequence joins TRBV10-3 and TRBJ2-2; D is possibly TRBD2 (6 bases). Germline values: CDR1 ENHRY, CDR2 SYGVKD. With 8 bases removed from V and 6 bases from J, the gap between germline ends came to 19 bases. The CDR3 has 15 residues. CDR3 sequence: CAISGGVLASGELFF. CDR3 nucleotides: TGTGCCATCTCGGGCGGGGTCTTAGCATCCGGGGAGCTGTTTTTT.

This sequence joins TRBV28 and TRBJ2-5, with 13 bases fitting TRBD2. The CDR3 is made up of 15 amino acids. V shed 6 bases and J 5 bases; nucleotides not matched to a gene: 6. CDR1 is MDHEN and CDR2 is SYDVKM in the germline V gene. The CDR3 loop reads CASSRTSGRVETQYF. The DNA of the CDR3 is TGTGCCAGCAGCCGAACTAGCGGGAGGGTGGAGACCCAGTACTTC.

The rearrangement uses TRBV28 and TRBJ2-6; D unclear. Germline CDR1 MDHEN, CDR2 SYDVKM. V was pared by 1 base and J by 1 base, with 8 bases between. The CDR3 has 16 residues. As DNA, the CDR3 is TGTGCCAGCAGTTTATTATCGCAGTCTGGGGCCAACGTCCTGACTTTC. Its protein product is CASSLLSQSGANVLTF.

The chain carries TRBV7-9 and TRBJ2-7, with unresolved D. Germline V gene data show CDR1 as SEHNR and CDR2 as FQNEAQ (reference sequence). The CDR3 runs to 11 residues. V shed 5 bases and J shed 0 bases, with 2 bases lying between them. Here the CDR3 DNA reads TGTGCCAGCAGCCACTCCTACGAGCAGTACTTC. It specifies CASSHSYEQYF.

About this clone: Different DNA sequences within this sample yield the same CDR3. CDR3 protein: CASSSAGSSTDTQYF. In DNA, the CDR3 is TGCGCCAGCAGCTCGGCAGGGTCGAGCACAGATACGCAGTATTTT. The V call is TRBV5-1, the J call TRBJ2-3, with a tentative D call TRBD1 (5 bases). Germline lookup yields CDR1 SGHRS and CDR2 YFSETQ. Trimming took off 3 bases at V and 0 bases at J, with 11 bases between the two ends. The CDR3 totals 15 residues.

The rearrangement links TRBV19 to TRBJ2-3; 13 bases are shared with TRBD2. J was trimmed by 3 bases and V by 4 bases; bases with no gene match: 7. The CDR3 covers 17 residues. Germline CDR1 reads LNHDA; CDR2 reads SQIVND (reference sequence). The CDR3 sequence: CASSKLAGGPITDTQYF. The CDR3 region has the DNA TGTGCCAGTAGTAAACTAGCGGGAGGGCCGATTACAGATACGCAGTATTTT. The variable domain in full, with the rest retrieved from reference TRBV19 and TRBJ2-3, is DGGITQSPKYLFRKEGQNVTLSCEQNLNHDAMYWYRQDPGQGLRLIYYSQIVNDFQKGDIAEGYSVSREKKESFPLTVTSAQKNPTAFYLCASSKLAGGPITDTQYFGPGTRLTVL.

This chain connects TRBV29-1 to TRBJ1-2, with 7 bases lining up with TRBD1. The germline gives CDR1 SQVTM, CDR2 ANQGSEA. The CDR3 consists of 11 residues. CDR3 sequence reads: CSTGASDGYTF. In DNA, the CDR3 is TGCAGTACAGGGGCCTCAGATGGCTACACCTTC. Combining the CDR3 with reference TRBV29-1 and TRBJ1-2 gives the whole variable domain SAVISQKPSRDICQRGTSLTIQCQVDSQVTMMFWYRQQPGQSLTLIATANQGSEATYESGFVIDKFPISRPNLTFSTLTVSNMSPEDSSIYLCSTGASDGYTFGSGTRLTVV.

This chain connects TRBV14 to TRBJ2-2; tentative D call: TRBD2 (6 bases). Germline CDR1 reads SGHDN; CDR2 reads FVKESK. This CDR3 spans 16 amino acids. V lost 1 base to trimming and J lost 5 bases, with 14 bases between them. CDR3 sequence (DNA): TGTGCCAGCAGCCAAGTTTTTGGGCGGGGAACCGGGGAGCTGTTTTTT. It yields the protein CASSQVFGRGTGELFF.

The J gene is TRBJ1-2, the V gene TRBV7-8, with D possibly TRBD1 on 6 matching bases. V was shortened by 5 bases and J by 5 bases, with 18 bases between the two germline ends. The CDR3 sequence is 15 residues long. Germline V gene data show CDR1 as SGHVS and CDR2 as FQNEAQ. The CDR3 nucleotides are TGTGCCAGCAGCCCACAGGGAGGGAAGGTTTATGGCTACACCTTC. Translating gives CASSPQGGKVYGYTF.

This clone was seen a handful of times. V gene TRBV29-1 combines with J gene TRBJ2-1; TRBD2 is a possible D gene (6 bases). The CDR3 totals 12 residues. The V gene's germline CDR1 is SQVTM and CDR2 ANQGSEA. Trimming left V 4 bases short and J 13 bases short, with 17 bases between. The CDR3 coding sequence is TGCAGCGTTGGGGCCCTCTGGGGGGAACAGTTCTTC. It is translated as CSVGALWGEQFF.

Remarks on this clone: Other DNA sequences in this sample translate to the same CDR3. The chain carries TRBV5-1 and TRBJ2-6; D remains ambiguous. The CDR3 spans 14 residues. V lost 1 base to trimming and J lost 1 base, with 3 bases between them. Germline loops: CDR1 SGHRS, CDR2 YFSETQ. CDR3 coding DNA: TGCGCCAGCAGCTTGCTATCTGGGGCCAACGTCCTGACTTTC. Translating it yields CASSLLSGANVLTF.